The clone carrying this T cell receptor (beta chain) has more than one count but fewer than ten. This sample was included in a study of blood T cell repertoires in COVID-19. TCRdb's table, derived via immunoSEQ multiplex PCR, lists solely in-frame clones and lacks some. This sample has about 260,000 clones, with 86% found just once. Sequenced material: peripheral blood. This TCR came from a middle-aged man with active or convalescent COVID-19.

DNA of the CDR3: TGTGCCAGCAGCGCTGGACAGGTTGGGGGCTACACCTTC. Protein sequence: CASSAGQVGGYTF. The chain recombines TRBV9 with TRBJ1-2, with TRBD1 matching 7 bases. Germline V gene data show CDR1 as SGDLS and CDR2 as YYNGEE. J lost 8 bases, V lost 3 bases, and 7 bases had no gene match. The CDR3 sequence is 13 residues long.